These 24 T cell receptor beta chains were all obtained from the same sample, sequenced in a study of T cells in Graves' hyperthyroidism and ophthalmopathy. RNA transcripts gave rise to amplified TCR beta CDR3 regions. First-round RT-PCR targeting the TCR CDR3 was performed with the HTBI primer set. TCRdb re-called the multiplex PCR reads through MiXCR, storing one row per CDR3 protein. The table lists some 600,000 distinct CDR3 sequences, about 15% of them singletons. The sequencing input was blood. These receptors were collected from a woman younger than 45 with Graves' hyperthyroidism that later progressed to Graves' ophthalmopathy.

This clonotype occurred a few times. The chain has TRBV14 and TRBJ2-7; possibly TRBD1 or TRBD2 for D (5 bases each). This CDR3 has 15 residues. The germline V gene has CDR1 SGHDN and CDR2 FVKESK. V was cut by 2 bases and J by 7 bases, with 18 bases left in between. CDR3 in DNA: TGTGCCAGCAGCCAACCGGGCCTCCGGTGGGGGGAGCAGTACTTC. As protein: CASSQPGLRWGEQYF.

Ten or more counts support this clonotype. The CDR3 DNA sequence: TGTGCCAGCTCACCACCCGGGGTCAACGAGCAGTACTTC. It translates to CASSPPGVNEQYF. The gene calls are TRBV18 and TRBJ2-7, with D tentatively TRBD2 (5 bases). The V and J ends lost 0 bases and 5 bases respectively, with 8 bases between them. CDR1 KGHSH and CDR2 LQKENI come from the germline V gene. The CDR3 is 13 residues long.

This clonotype appeared many times. This chain connects TRBV30 to TRBJ2-7; D might be TRBD2 (6 bases). The CDR3 sequence is 12 residues long. V was cut by 0 bases and J by 7 bases, with 10 bases left in between. The germline V gene has CDR1 GTSNPN and CDR2 SVGIG (reference sequence). The CDR3 DNA reads TGTGCCTGGAGTGTACCGGGGGTAGAGCAGTACTTC. Amino acids: CAWSVPGVEQYF. Full variable domain (missing parts from reference TRBV30 and TRBJ2-7): SQTIHQWPATLVQPVGSPLSLECTVEGTSNPNLYWYRQAAGRGLQLLFYSVGIGQISSEVPQNLSASRPQDRQFILSSKKLLLSDSGFYLCAWSVPGVEQYFGPGTRLTVT.

V usage is TRBV27 and J usage is TRBJ2-3, with 7 bases that match TRBD2. Losses at the gene ends were 3 bases for V and 2 bases for J; bases not matched to a gene: 8. Germline V gene data show CDR1 as MNHEY and CDR2 as SMNVEV (reference sequence). This CDR3 region has 16 residues. For the CDR3, the DNA is TGTGCCAGCAGTTTCTCCAACCGACTAGCCACAGATACGCAGTATTTT. This codes for CASSFSNRLATDTQYF.

This clonotype was counted many times. Relative to the germline gene, one junction end is altered; a read error may explain this. This rearrangement joins TRBV5-1 to TRBJ1-1; unclear D gene. The CDR3 length is 13 residues. The V gene's germline CDR1 is SGHRS and CDR2 YFSETQ. CDR3 coding DNA: TGTGCCAGCAGCTTGGAGGCTAACACTGAAGCTTTCTTT. It codes for CASSLEANTEAFF.

This clonotype has a count of ten or more. The chain has TRBV29-1 and TRBJ2-7; 7 nucleotides agree with TRBD1. Germline-derived CDR1 and CDR2 are SQVTM and ANQGSEA. The junction had 10 bases not matched to a gene; V was cut back by 1 base and J by 7 bases. The CDR3 has 14 amino acids. In nucleotides, the CDR3 is TGCAGCGTTGAAGTCCCTGACAGGGCGAGGGAGCAGTACTTC. Residues: CSVEVPDRAREQYF.

This chain joins TRBV20-1 and TRBJ1-2; 9 bases fit TRBD1. The CDR3 has 15 residues. From germline, CDR1 is DFQATT and CDR2 SNEGSKA (reference sequence). The V and J ends lost 3 bases and 8 bases, in that order; junction bases with no gene match: 13. CDR3 sequence (DNA): TGCAGTGCTAGGAGGGGGGACAGGGAAAGTTTCGGCTACACCTTC. Translation: CSARRGDRESFGYTF.

This clonotype was seen at least ten times. The V gene is TRBV9, the J gene TRBJ2-5; no clear D gene. Germline CDR1 reads SGDLS; CDR2 reads YYNGEE. The germline V and J ends were trimmed by 0 bases and 1 base, with 7 bases remaining between them. The CDR3 extends over 14 amino acids. The DNA of the CDR3 is TGTGCCAGCAGCGTAGATGACACCCAAGAGACCCAGTACTTC. Translated, it gives CASSVDDTQETQYF.

This clonotype occurred a few times. The J gene is TRBJ1-2, the V gene TRBV28, with D unclear. Germline loops: CDR1 MDHEN, CDR2 SYDVKM. The CDR3 is 11 amino acids. The V end lost 4 bases, the J end lost 8 bases, and 8 bases lay between the germline ends. The CDR3 bases are TGTGCCAGCAGTTATGTGGCCGGCTACACCTTC. This encodes CASSYVAGYTF.

In this sample, this clonotype turned up many times. This sequence joins TRBV11-1 and TRBJ2-2, with D possibly being TRBD1 (6 bases). The V gene lost 0 bases and the J gene lost 4 bases, with 9 bases spanning the gap. Per germline, CDR1 SGHAT and CDR2 FQDESV (reference sequence). The CDR3 is 15 amino acids. CDR3 bases: TGTGCCAGCAGCTTAGCGCAGGGGATCACCGGGGAGCTGTTTTTT. Its protein product is CASSLAQGITGELFF.

This clonotype was picked up many times. The chain recombines TRBV11-3 with TRBJ1-2, with D perhaps TRBD1 (5 bases). Trimming removed 5 bases at V and 2 bases at J, with 18 bases between. Germline V gives CDR1 SGHNT, CDR2 YENEEA. The length of the CDR3 is 16 residues. CDR3 nucleotides: TGTGCCAGCAGCGGGGGGACCTTGCAGGACAACTATGGCTACACCTTC. Translated: CASSGGTLQDNYGYTF.

This clonotype was recorded many times. The chain recombines TRBV28 with TRBJ1-5; TRBD1 matches at 8 bases. Germline CDR1 and CDR2: MDHEN and SYDVKM. V shed 7 bases and J 0 bases; nucleotides not matched to a gene: 11. CDR3 length equals 17 residues. CDR3 sequence: CASIPPQGAVSNQPQHF. The DNA for the CDR3 is TGTGCCAGCATTCCACCTCAGGGGGCTGTTAGCAATCAGCCCCAGCATTTT.

In DNA, the CDR3 is TGTGCCAGGGCGCGGTCGGAGGGAGAGACCCAGTACTTC. This sequence encodes CARARSEGETQYF. The chain has TRBV7-2 and TRBJ2-5, with a weak D call TRBD2 (6 bases). Trimming left V 9 bases short and J 4 bases short, with 15 bases between. There are 13 residues in the CDR3. Germline loops: CDR1 SGHTA, CDR2 FQGNSA.

This clonotype has ten or more counts. The V gene is TRBV11-2, the J gene TRBJ1-6; D is unresolved. The CDR3 has 16 amino acids. Trimming took off 1 base at V and 0 bases at J, with 7 bases between the two ends. Germline assignment: CDR1 SGHAT and CDR2 FQNNGV. CDR3 sequence: CASSLVWSSYNSPLHF. Written as DNA, the CDR3 is TGTGCCAGCAGCTTAGTCTGGAGCTCCTATAATTCACCCCTCCACTTT.

Regarding this clonotype: This may stem from a read error, because a much larger clone lies one nucleotide away. The chain joins TRBV12-3 or TRBV12-4 to TRBJ1-1; no clear D. There are 13 residues in the CDR3. CDR3 residues: CASSHTANAEAFF. The CDR3 nucleotides are TGTGCCAGCAGCCATACAGCGAACGCTGAAGCTTTCTTT.

V is TRBV9 and J is TRBJ1-4; the D gene is possibly TRBD1 (5 bases). The CDR3 runs 15 residues. CDR1 is SGDLS, CDR2 YYNGEE, per germline. The germline V and J ends were trimmed by 4 bases and 8 bases, with 18 bases remaining between them. In nucleotides, the CDR3 is TGTGCCAGCAGCCCGATCGGGACGGTGGGGGAAAAACTGTTTTTT. Translating gives CASSPIGTVGEKLFF.

This clonotype was observed many times. The chain carries TRBV6-1 and TRBJ2-7; 12 positions match TRBD1. CDR1 and CDR2 from the germline V gene are MNHNS and SASEGT. CDR3 length: 15 residues. Trimming took 6 bases from V and 5 from J; bases not matched to a gene: 8. The CDR3 sequence: CASSYRGTGGDEQYF. The CDR3 bases are TGTGCCAGCAGCTACAGGGGGACAGGGGGCGACGAGCAGTACTTC.

This clonotype was detected only a few times. This chain uses TRBV6-2 or TRBV6-3 with TRBJ2-2; D gene ambiguous. V was pared by 3 bases and J by 2 bases, with 4 bases between. This CDR3 spans 13 amino acids. Germline CDR1 reads MNHEY; CDR2 reads SVGEGT. The CDR3: CASSYINTGELFF. Here the CDR3 DNA reads TGTGCCAGCAGTTATATCAACACCGGGGAGCTGTTTTTT.

Many counts were recorded for this clonotype. CDR3 sequence: CASSLMGTGGYTF. For the CDR3, the DNA is TGTGCCAGCAGCTTAATGGGGACGGGAGGCTACACCTTC. The chain links TRBV7-2 to TRBJ1-2, with D tentatively TRBD1 (5 bases). The V and J ends lost 2 bases and 8 bases respectively, with 12 bases between them. The CDR3 sequence is 13 residues long. Germline V gives CDR1 SGHTA, CDR2 FQGNSA.

This clonotype was picked up a small number of times. The rearrangement uses TRBV6-4 and TRBJ1-5; 8 bases are a match to TRBD1. Trimming removed 6 bases from V and 3 bases from J; junction bases left unmatched: 13. This CDR3 has 17 residues. Germline values: CDR1 MRHNA, CDR2 SNTAGT. CDR3 protein: CASSLRGSGGNNQPQHF. The CDR3 nucleotides read TGTGCCAGCAGCCTACGGGGGTCAGGGGGCAACAATCAGCCCCAGCATTTT.

The chain has TRBV9 and TRBJ2-5; a weak D match, TRBD2 (7 bases). The CDR3 runs 15 residues. The ends were cut back, 4 bases at V and 6 bases at J, with 19 bases in the middle. Germline lookup yields CDR1 SGDLS and CDR2 YYNGEE. CDR3 sequence reads: CASSPGGGGIKTQYF. As DNA, the CDR3 is TGTGCCAGCAGCCCGGGCGGGGGCGGGATAAAGACCCAGTACTTC.

This clonotype was seen ten or more times. This sequence joins TRBV11-3 and TRBJ1-6; D perhaps matches TRBD1 (5 bases). This CDR3 is built from 15 residues. Germline V CDR1 and CDR2: SGHNT, YENEEA. V lost 2 bases, J lost 5 bases, and 10 bases lay in between. The CDR3 DNA follows: TGTGCCAGCAGCTTACAGCAGGGTGATAATTCACCCCTCCACTTT. It codes for CASSLQQGDNSPLHF. Looking up the rest from reference TRBV11-3 and TRBJ1-6 gives the full variable domain: EAGVVQSPRYKIIEKKQPVAFWCNPISGHNTLYWYLQNLGQGPELLIRYENEEAVDDSQLPKDRFSAERLKGVDSTLKIQPAELGDSAVYLCASSLQQGDNSPLHFGNGTRLTVT.

This clonotype has just one count. This clone may be a read error of a much larger clone one base away. V usage is TRBV30 and J usage is TRBJ1-1; tentative D call: TRBD1 (6 bases). This CDR3 comprises 14 residues. Germline V gene sequence: CDR1 GTSNPN, CDR2 SVGIG (reference sequence). The CDR3 region has the DNA TGTGCCTGGAGTGTGGGACACGCGAACACTGAAGGTTTCTTT. Its translation is CAWSVGHANTEGFF.

This clonotype has at least ten counts. V is TRBV3-2 and J is TRBJ1-2; the D call in the table, TRBD1, was not verified against the DNA. TRBV3-2 is classified as a pseudogene. This CDR3 comprises 16 residues. CDR3 loop: CASSQERGSRNYGYTF. The DNA of the CDR3 is TGTGCCAGCAGCCAGGAAAGGGGTAGTAGGAACTATGGCTACACCTTC.